This entry describes one T cell receptor (beta chain). Its antigen has not been determined. Per-base qualities were not stored, and no clone one base away is much larger. The receptor library was made with multiplex PCR. TCRdb shows the sequencer as Illumina HiSeq 4000. To build TCR beta libraries, CDR3 regions were amplified by Arm-PCR using iRepertoire HTBI primers. Before sequencing, the PCR products underwent gel purification. As for the original processing: A total of 60 to 80 TRBV and 14 TRBJ segments were identified across samples and were used for gene usage analysis of CDR3 amino acid clonotypes. COPE and FqMerger were used to merge filtered high-quality paired reads into contigs. Contigs were aligned with BLAST to IMGT TRBV, TRBD and TRBJ reference genes, and CDR3 was defined per IMGT. Clonotypes above 0.1% frequency were classified as highly expanded clones. Shannon entropy was used to measure repertoire diversity, and the Gini coefficient was used to measure V-J evenness. A clonotype was considered public if more than one individual shared it. The public reads were run again by TCRdb, first through fastp at Q25 and then through MiXCR, and only productive beta chains were kept. Each entry merges the rows of one CDR3 protein and shows their most common DNA and genes. The V and J calls were not made by the authors but by TCRdb's processing. This sample has hundreds of thousands of distinct CDR3 sequences in its table, and roughly 20% of those were observed once. The biggest ten clones account for over 7.5% of the sample.

The germline V gene (reference sequence) provides CDR1 LNHNV and CDR2 YYDKDF. The CDR3 contains 14 residues, cysteine and phenylalanine counted. CDR3 DNA only is kept here, 42 bases in frame from base 1. V is cut by 4 bases and J by 2 bases, and the space between the germline ends is 10 bases. This sample is drawn from a study of regulatory T cells in long-lasting Graves disease (dated by TCRdb to about 2021). For the study in its entirety: To count as having persistent Graves' disease, a patient had to have received antithyroid drug treatment for over 5 years with TSH receptor autoantibodies remaining persistently positive. Patients with persistent Graves' disease were compared with patients with newly diagnosed Graves' disease using TCR sequencing and RNA sequencing of peripheral blood. The study was registered as a clinical trial and conducted in China. A total of 33 samples underwent TCR sequencing, from roughly 13 patients with persistent Graves' disease and approximately 20 patients with newly diagnosed Graves' disease. Persistent Graves' disease patients in the clinical cohort had taken antithyroid drugs for roughly 10 years on average.

In light of the paper, this sample's time point label describes: persistent/refractory GD, antithyroid drugs over 5 years with positive TRAb. For both TCR sequencing and RNA sequencing, RNA was extracted from PBMCs using TRIzol. The diagnosis of Graves' disease was made according to American Thyroid Association guidelines. The patients came from an endocrinology department in Xi'an, China. Each patient gave approximately 10 milliliters of peripheral blood, collected in an EDTA anticoagulant tube. Ficoll Paque Plus density gradient separation was used to isolate PBMCs, and no further T cell sorting was done. An Agilent 2100 Bioanalyzer and agarose gel were used to check RNA quality, while a NanoDrop 2000 measured RNA concentration. Summary of the overall study and its limitations: Only peripheral blood was studied, because thyroid tissue, the primary lesion, was inaccessible. The small sample size was acknowledged by the authors as a limitation that may reduce accuracy. Lower TCR Shannon entropy and fewer highly expanded clones were observed in persistent Graves' disease patients than in newly diagnosed patients, which suggested clonal expansion. More public clonotypes were shared among persistent patients (2,741) than among newly diagnosed patients (under 1,000). TRBV28, TRBJ1-2 and TRBJ2-5 were preferentially used in persistent disease, while TRBV20-1 and TRBJ2-1 were favored in newly diagnosed disease. Only the TCR beta chain was sequenced and analyzed.

In this chain, TRBV15 is recombined with TRBJ2-3; the D gene identity is not certain. Specimen: peripheral blood mononuclear cells (PBMCs), collected when the disease was refractory, from a patient treated with antithyroid drugs. The TCR sequence derives from a female donor with Graves disease. The CDR3 protein: CATSTFGFTDTQYF. The DNA sequence is TGTGCCACCAGCACCTTTGGTTTCACAGATACGCAGTATTTT. The CDR3 plus the reference TRBV15 and TRBJ2-3 genes for the other parts give the full variable domain: DAMVIQNPRYQVTQFGKPVTLSCSQTLNHNVMYWYQQKSSQAPKLLFHYYDKDFNNEADTPDNFQSRRPNTSFCFLDIRSPGLGDTAMYLCATSTFGFTDTQYFGPGTRLTVL.